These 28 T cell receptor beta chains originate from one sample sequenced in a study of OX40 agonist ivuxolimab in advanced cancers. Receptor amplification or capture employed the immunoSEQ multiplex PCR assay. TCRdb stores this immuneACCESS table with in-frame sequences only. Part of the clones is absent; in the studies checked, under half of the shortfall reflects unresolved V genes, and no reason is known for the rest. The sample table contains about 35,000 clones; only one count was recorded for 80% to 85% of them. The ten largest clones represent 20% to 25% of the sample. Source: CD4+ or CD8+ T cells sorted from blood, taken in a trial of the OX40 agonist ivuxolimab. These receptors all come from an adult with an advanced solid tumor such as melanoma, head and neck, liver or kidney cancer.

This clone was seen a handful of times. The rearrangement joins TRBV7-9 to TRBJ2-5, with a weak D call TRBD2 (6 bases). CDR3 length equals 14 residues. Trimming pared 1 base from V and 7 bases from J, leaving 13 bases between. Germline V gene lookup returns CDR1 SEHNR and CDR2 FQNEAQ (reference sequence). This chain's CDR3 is CASSLVSGYATQYF. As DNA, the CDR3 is TGTGCCAGCAGCTTAGTAAGCGGGTACGCGACCCAGTACTTC.

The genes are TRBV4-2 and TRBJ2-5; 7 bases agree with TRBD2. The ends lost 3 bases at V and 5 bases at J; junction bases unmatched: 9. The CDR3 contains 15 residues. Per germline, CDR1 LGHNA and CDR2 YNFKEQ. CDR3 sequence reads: CASSQTSSGTETQYF. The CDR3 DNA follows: TGTGCCAGCAGCCAGACCTCTAGCGGTACGGAGACCCAGTACTTC.

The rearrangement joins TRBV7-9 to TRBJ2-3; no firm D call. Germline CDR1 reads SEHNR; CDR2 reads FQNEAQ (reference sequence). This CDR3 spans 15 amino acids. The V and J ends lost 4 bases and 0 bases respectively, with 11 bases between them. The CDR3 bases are TGTGCCAGCAGCTCGACCCTAGTTAGCACAGATACGCAGTATTTT. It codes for CASSSTLVSTDTQYF. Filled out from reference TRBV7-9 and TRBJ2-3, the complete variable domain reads DTGVSQNPRHKITKRGQNVTFRCDPISEHNRLYWYRQTLGQGPEFLTYFQNEAQLEKSRLLSDRFSAERPKGSFSTLEIQRTEQGDSAMYLCASSSTLVSTDTQYFGPGTRLTVL.

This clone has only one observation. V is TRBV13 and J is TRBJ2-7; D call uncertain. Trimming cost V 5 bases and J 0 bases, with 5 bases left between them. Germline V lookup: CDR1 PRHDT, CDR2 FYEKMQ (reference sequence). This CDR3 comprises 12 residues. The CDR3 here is CASSRSSYEQYF. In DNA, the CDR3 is TGTGCCAGCAGCCGGAGCTCCTACGAGCAGTACTTC.

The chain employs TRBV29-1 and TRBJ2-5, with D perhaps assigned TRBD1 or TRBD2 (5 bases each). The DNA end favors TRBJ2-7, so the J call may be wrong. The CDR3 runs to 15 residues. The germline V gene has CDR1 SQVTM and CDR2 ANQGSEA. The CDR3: CSVEGGNGTSYEQYF. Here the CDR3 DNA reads TGCAGCGTTGAAGGGGGGAACGGGACCAGCTACGAGCAGTACTTC.

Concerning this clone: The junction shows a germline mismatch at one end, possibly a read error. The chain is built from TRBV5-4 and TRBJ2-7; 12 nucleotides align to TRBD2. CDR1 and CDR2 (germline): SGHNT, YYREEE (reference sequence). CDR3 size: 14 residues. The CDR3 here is CASSQRLAGVEQYF. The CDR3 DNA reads TGCGCCAGCAGCCAGCGACTAGCGGGAGTCGAGCAGTACTTC.

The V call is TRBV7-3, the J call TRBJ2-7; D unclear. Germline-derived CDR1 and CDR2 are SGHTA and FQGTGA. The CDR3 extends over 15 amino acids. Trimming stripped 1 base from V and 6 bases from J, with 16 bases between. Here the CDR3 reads CASSLINRSVGEQYF. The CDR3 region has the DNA TGTGCCAGCAGCTTAATTAACCGTTCAGTGGGCGAGCAGTACTTC. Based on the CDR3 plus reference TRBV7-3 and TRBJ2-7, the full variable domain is GAGVSQTPSNKVTEKGKYVELRCDPISGHTALYWYRQSLGQGPEFLIYFQGTGAADDSGLPNDRFFAVRPEGSVSTLKIQRTERGDSAVYLCASSLINRSVGEQYFGPGTRLTVT.

CDR3 amino acids: CAWSGFATNEKLFF. The CDR3 bases are TGTGCCTGGAGTGGCTTTGCAACTAATGAAAAACTGTTTTTT. The chain uses TRBV30 and TRBJ1-4; no firm D call. V was shortened by 1 base and J by 0 bases, with 6 bases between the two germline ends. The CDR3 is 14 amino acids. Germline V lookup: CDR1 GTSNPN, CDR2 SVGIG (reference sequence).

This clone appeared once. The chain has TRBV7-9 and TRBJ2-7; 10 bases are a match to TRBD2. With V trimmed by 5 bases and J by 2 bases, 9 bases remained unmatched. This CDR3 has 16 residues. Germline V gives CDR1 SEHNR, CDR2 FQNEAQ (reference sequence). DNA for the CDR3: TGTGCCAGCAGCGGGGACTTAAGCGGGAGGGCCTACGAGCAGTACTTC. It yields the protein CASSGDLSGRAYEQYF. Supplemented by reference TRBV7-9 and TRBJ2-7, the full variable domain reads DTGVSQNPRHKITKRGQNVTFRCDPISEHNRLYWYRQTLGQGPEFLTYFQNEAQLEKSRLLSDRFSAERPKGSFSTLEIQRTEQGDSAMYLCASSGDLSGRAYEQYFGPGTRLTVT.

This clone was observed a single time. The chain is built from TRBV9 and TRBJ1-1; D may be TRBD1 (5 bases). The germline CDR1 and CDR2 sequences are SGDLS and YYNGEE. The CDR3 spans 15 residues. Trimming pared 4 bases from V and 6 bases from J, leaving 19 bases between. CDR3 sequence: CASSTWGLPDAEAFF. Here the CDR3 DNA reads TGTGCCAGCAGCACTTGGGGACTCCCGGACGCTGAAGCTTTCTTT.

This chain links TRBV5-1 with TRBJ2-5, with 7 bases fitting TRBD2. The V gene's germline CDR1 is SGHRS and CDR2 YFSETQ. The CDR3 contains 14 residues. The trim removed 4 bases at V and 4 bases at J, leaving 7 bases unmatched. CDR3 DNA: TGCGCCAGCAGCCCCGGGACTATCGCAGAGACCCAGTACTTC. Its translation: CASSPGTIAETQYF.

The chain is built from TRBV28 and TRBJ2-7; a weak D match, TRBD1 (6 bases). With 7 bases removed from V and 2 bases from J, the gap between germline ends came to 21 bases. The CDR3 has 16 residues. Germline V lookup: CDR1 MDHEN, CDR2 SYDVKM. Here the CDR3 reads CASNSIQGNSPYEQYF. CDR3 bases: TGTGCCAGCAATTCAATCCAGGGGAATTCACCCTACGAGCAGTACTTC.

The CDR3 region is CASSSSGLITDTQYF. The DNA of the CDR3 is TGTGCCAGCAGTTCTAGCGGGCTTATCACAGATACGCAGTATTTT. The chain employs TRBV6-5 and TRBJ2-3; TRBD2 matches at 8 bases. This CDR3 contains 15 residues. Looked up from germline, CDR1 is MNHEY and CDR2 is SVGAGI. The trim removed 4 bases at V and 2 bases at J, leaving 5 bases unmatched.

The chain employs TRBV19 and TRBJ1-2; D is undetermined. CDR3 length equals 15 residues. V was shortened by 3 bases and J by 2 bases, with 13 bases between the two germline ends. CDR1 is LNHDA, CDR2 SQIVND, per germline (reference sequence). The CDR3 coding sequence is TGTGCCAGTAGTATCGTTCTGGAGTCGAACTATGGCTACACCTTC. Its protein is CASSIVLESNYGYTF.

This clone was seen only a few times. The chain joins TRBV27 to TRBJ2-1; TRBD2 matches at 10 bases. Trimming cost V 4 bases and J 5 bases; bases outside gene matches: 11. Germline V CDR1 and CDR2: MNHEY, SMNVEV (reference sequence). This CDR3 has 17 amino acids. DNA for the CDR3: TGTGCCAGCAGTTCGTCACTCGGACTAGCGGCCCACAATGAGCAGTTCTTC. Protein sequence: CASSSSLGLAAHNEQFF.

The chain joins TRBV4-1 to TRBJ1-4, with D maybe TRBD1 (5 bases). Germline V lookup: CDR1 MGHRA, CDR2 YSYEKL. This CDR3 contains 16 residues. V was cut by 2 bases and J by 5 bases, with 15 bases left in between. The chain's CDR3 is CASSQSSGAQNEKLFF. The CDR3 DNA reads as TGCGCCAGCAGCCAAAGCTCCGGGGCCCAAAATGAAAAACTGTTTTTT.

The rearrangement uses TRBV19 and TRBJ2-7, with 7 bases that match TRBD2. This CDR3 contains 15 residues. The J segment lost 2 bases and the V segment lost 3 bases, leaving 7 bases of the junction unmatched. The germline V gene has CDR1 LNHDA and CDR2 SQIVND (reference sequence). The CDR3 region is CASSIGAGLTYEQYF. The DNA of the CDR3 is TGTGCCAGTAGTATTGGAGCGGGACTAACCTACGAGCAGTACTTC.

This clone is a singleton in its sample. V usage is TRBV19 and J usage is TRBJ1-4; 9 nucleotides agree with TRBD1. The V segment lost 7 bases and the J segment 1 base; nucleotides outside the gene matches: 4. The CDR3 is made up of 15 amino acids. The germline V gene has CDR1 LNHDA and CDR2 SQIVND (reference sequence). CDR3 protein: CASMGQGLTNEKLFF. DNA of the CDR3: TGTGCCAGTATGGGACAGGGACTAACTAATGAAAAACTGTTTTTT.

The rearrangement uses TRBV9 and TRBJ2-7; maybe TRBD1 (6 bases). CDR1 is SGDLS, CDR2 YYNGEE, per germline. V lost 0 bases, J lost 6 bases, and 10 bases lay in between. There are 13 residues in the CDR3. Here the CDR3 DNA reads TGTGCCAGCAGCGTAGCACAGGGATCCGAGCAGTACTTC. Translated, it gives CASSVAQGSEQYF.

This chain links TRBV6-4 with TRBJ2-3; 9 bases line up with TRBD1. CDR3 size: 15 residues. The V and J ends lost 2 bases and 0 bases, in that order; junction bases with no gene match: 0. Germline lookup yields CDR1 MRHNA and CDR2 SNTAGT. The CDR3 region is CASSDGTGSTDTQYF. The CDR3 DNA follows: TGTGCCAGCAGTGACGGGACAGGGAGCACAGATACGCAGTATTTT.

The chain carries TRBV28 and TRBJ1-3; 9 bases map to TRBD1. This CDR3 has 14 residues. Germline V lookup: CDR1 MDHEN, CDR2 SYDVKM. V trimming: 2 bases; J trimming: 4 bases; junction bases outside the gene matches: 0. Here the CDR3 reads CASSLGTGGNTIYF. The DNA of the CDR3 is TGTGCCAGCAGTTTAGGGACAGGGGGAAACACCATATATTTT.

The CDR3 coding sequence is TGTGCCAAAAAGGACAGGGGGGACATTCAGTACTTC. Protein: CAKKDRGDIQYF. V and J are TRBV2 and TRBJ2-4; 10 bases match TRBD1. V lost 10 bases, J lost 8 bases, and 5 bases stayed unmatched. Per the germline V gene, CDR1 is SNHLY and CDR2 is FYNNEI. This CDR3 contains 12 residues.

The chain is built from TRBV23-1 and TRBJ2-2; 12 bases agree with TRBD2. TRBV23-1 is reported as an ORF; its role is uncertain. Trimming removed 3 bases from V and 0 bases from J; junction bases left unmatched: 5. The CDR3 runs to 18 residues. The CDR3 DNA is TGCGCCAGCAGTCACTACGGACTAGCGGGGACGAACACCGGGGAGCTGTTTTTT. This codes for CASSHYGLAGTNTGELFF.

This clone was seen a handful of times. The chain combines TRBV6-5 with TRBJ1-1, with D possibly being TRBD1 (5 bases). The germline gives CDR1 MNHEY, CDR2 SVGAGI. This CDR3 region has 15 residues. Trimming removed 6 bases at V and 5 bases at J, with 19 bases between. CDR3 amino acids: CASSTNGGEGTEAFF. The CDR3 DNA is TGTGCCAGCAGCACAAACGGGGGGGAAGGGACTGAAGCTTTCTTT.

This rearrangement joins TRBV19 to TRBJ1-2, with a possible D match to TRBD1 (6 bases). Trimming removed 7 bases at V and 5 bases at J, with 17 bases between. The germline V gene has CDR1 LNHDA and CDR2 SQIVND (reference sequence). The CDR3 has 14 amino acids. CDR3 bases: TGTGCCAGTAAGTTTGCCAGGGGAGCGTATGGCTACACCTTC. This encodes CASKFARGAYGYTF.

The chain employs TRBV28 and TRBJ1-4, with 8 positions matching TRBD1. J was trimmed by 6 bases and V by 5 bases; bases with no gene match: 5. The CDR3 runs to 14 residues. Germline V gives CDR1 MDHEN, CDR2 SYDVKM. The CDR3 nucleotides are TGTGCCAGCAGTCTACAGGGGGGGGATGAAAAACTGTTTTTT. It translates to CASSLQGGDEKLFF.

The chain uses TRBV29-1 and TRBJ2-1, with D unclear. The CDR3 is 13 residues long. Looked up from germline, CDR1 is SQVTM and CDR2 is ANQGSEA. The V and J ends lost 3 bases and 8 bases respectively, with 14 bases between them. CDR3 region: CSVDGPRTDEQFF. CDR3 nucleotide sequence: TGCAGCGTTGATGGCCCCCGTACGGATGAGCAGTTCTTC.

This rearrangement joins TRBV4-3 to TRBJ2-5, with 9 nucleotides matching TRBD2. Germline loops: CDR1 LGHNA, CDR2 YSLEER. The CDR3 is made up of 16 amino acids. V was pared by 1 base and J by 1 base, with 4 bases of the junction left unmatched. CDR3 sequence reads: CASSQVLAGFQETQYF. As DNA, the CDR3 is TGCGCCAGCAGCCAAGTACTAGCGGGTTTCCAAGAGACCCAGTACTTC.